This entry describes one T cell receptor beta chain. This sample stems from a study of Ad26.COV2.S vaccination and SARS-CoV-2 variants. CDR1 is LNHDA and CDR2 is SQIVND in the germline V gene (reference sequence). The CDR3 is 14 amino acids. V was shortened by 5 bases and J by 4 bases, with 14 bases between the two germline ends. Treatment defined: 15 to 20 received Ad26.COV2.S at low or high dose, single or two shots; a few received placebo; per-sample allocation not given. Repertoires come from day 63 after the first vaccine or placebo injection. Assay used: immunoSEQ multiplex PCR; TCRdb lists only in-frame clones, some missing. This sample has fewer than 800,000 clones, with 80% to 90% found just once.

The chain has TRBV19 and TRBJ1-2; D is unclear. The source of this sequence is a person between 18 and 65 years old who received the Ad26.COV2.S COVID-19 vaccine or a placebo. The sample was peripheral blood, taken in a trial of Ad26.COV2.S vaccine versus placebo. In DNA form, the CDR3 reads TGTGCCAGTAGTTTCGACTCAACCATCTATGGCTACACCTTC. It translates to CASSFDSTIYGYTF.